This TCR beta chain was found in a study of regulatory T cells in long-lasting Graves disease. Many counts were recorded for this clonotype. HTBI primers from iRepertoire and Arm-PCR of CDR3 regions yielded the TCR beta libraries. TCRdb ran MiXCR on the multiplex PCR reads and lists one entry per CDR3 protein. The repertoire has approximately 400,000 distinct CDR3 sequences, about 15% of them found once; the top ten carry over 7.5%. The CDR3 covers 14 residues. In germline, CDR1 is MNHEY, CDR2 SMNVEV (reference sequence). V was shortened by 6 bases and J by 6 bases, with 17 bases between the two germline ends. This sample's time point: newly diagnosed GD, antithyroid drugs for less than 3 months. PBMC RNA was the source of the TCR library. This same sample was also part of a study on T cells in Graves' hyperthyroidism and ophthalmopathy.

Sequenced here: peripheral blood mononuclear cells (PBMCs), sampled at new diagnosis, from a patient treated with antithyroid drugs. The sequence was collected from a woman aged 40-49 years with Graves disease. The chain couples TRBV27 to TRBJ1-2; D remains unclear. CDR3 DNA sequence: TGTGCCAGCAGCTTCGTTCCCGGCGGGGATGGCTACACCTTC. Amino acid sequence: CASSFVPGGDGYTF.